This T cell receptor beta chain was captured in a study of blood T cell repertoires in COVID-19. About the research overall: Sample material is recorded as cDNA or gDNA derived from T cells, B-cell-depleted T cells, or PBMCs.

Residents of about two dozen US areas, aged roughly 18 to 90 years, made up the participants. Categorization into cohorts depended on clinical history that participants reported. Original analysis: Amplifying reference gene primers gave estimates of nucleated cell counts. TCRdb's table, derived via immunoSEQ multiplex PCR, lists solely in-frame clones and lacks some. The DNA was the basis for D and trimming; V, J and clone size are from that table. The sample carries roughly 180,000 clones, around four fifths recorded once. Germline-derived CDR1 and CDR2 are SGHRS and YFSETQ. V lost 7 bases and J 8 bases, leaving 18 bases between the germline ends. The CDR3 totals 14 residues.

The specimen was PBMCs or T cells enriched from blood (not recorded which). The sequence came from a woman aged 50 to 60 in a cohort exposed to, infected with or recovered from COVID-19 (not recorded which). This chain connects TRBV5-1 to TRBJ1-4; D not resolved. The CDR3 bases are TGCGCCAGCTCAGTTTCTCAGGCTGGGGAAAAACTGTTTTTT. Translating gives CASSVSQAGEKLFF. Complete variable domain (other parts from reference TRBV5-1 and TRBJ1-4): KAGVTQTPRYLIKTRGQQVTLSCSPISGHRSVSWYQQTPGQGLQFLFEYFSETQRNKGNFPGRFSGRQFSNSRSEMNVSTLELGDSALYLCASSVSQAGEKLFFGSGTQLSVL.